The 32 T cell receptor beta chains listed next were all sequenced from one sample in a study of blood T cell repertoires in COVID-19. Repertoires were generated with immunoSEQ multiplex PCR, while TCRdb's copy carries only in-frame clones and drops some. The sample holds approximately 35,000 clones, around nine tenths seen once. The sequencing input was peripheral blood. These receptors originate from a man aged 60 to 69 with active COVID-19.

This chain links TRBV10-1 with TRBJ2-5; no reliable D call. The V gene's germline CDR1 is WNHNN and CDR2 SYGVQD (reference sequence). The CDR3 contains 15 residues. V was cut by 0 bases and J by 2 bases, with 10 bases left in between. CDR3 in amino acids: CASSESTQKQETQYF. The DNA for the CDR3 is TGCGCCAGCAGTGAGTCGACACAGAAACAAGAGACCCAGTACTTC.

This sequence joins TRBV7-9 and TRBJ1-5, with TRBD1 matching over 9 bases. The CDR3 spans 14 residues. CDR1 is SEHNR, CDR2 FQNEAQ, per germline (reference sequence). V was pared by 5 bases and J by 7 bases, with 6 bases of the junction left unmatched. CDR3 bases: TGTGCCAGCAGCCCCACTACAGGGGGCCAGCCCCAGCATTTT. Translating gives CASSPTTGGQPQHF.

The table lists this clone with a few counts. CDR3 region: CASSVTGVTDTQYF. The CDR3 coding sequence is TGTGCCAGCAGCGTTACAGGGGTCACAGATACGCAGTATTTT. The rearrangement joins TRBV9 to TRBJ2-3, with 7 bases that match TRBD1. The junction had 2 bases not matched to a gene; V was cut back by 2 bases and J by 2 bases. Germline-derived CDR1 and CDR2 are SGDLS and YYNGEE. This CDR3 is 14 amino acids long.

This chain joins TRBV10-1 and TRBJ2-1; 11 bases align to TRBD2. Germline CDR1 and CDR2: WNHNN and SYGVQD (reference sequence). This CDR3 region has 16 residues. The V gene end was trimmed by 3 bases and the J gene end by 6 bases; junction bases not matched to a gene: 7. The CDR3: CASSDRASGGFNEQFF. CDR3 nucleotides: TGCGCCAGCAGTGATAGGGCTAGCGGGGGGTTCAATGAGCAGTTCTTC.

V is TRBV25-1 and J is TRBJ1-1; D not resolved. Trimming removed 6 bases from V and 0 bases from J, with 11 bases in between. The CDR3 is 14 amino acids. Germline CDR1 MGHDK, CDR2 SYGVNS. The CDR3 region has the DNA TGTGCCAGCAGAAGGACTACCATGAACACTGAAGCTTTCTTT. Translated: CASRRTTMNTEAFF.

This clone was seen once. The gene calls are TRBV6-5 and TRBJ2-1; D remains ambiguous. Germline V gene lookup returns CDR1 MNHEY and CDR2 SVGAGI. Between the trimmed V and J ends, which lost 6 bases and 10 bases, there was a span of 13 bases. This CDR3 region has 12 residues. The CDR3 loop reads CASRFMRSEQFF. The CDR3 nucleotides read TGTGCCAGCAGGTTTATGCGGTCCGAGCAGTTCTTC.

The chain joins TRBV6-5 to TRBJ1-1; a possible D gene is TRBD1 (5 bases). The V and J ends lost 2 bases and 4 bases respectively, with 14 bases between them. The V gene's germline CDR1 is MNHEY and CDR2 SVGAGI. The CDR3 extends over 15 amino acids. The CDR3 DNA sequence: TGTGCCAGCAGTTACGCACGGAGGGGTTTCACTGAAGCTTTCTTT. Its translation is CASSYARRGFTEAFF.

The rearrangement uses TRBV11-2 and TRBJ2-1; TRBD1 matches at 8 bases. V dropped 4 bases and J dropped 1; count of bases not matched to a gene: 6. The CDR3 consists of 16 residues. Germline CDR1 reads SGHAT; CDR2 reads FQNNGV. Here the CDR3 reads CASSSGQGRSYNEQFF. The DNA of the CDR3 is TGTGCCAGCAGCTCTGGACAGGGCCGGTCCTACAATGAGCAGTTCTTC. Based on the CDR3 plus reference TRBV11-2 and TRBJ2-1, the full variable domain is EAGVAQSPRYKIIEKRQSVAFWCNPISGHATLYWYQQILGQGPKLLIQFQNNGVVDDSQLPKDRFSAERLKGVDSTLKIQPAKLEDSAVYLCASSSGQGRSYNEQFFGPGTRLTVL.

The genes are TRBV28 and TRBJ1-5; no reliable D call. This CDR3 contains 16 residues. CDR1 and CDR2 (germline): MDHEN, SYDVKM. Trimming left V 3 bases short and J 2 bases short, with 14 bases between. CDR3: CASSFLGGNGNQPQHF. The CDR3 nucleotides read TGTGCCAGCAGTTTTCTAGGTGGAAACGGCAATCAGCCCCAGCATTTT.

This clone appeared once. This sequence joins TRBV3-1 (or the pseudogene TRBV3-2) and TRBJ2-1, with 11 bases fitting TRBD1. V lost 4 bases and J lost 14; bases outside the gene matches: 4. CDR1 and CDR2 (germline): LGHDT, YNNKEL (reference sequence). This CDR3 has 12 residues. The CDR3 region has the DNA TGTGCCAGCAGCCTAGGACAGGGGGCAGAGTTCTTC. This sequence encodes CASSLGQGAEFF.

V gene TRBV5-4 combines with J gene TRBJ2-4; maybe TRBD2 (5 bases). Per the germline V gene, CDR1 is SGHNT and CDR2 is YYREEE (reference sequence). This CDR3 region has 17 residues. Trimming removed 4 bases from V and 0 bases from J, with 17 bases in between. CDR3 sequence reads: CASSSWGLGVAKNIQYF. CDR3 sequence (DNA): TGTGCCAGCAGCAGCTGGGGTCTCGGGGTAGCCAAAAACATTCAGTACTTC.

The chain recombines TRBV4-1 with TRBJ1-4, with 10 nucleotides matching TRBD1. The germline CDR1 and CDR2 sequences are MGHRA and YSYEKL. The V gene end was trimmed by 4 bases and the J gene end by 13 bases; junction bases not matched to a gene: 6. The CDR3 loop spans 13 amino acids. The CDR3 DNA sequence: TGCGCCAGCAGCCCCCGGACAGGGGGATTACTGTTTTTT. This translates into CASSPRTGGLLFF.

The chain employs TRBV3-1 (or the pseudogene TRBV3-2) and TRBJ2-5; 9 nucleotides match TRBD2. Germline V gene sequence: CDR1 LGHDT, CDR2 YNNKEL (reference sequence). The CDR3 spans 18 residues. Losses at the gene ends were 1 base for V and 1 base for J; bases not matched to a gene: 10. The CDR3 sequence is CASSQVGGRAIGQETQYF. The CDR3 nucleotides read TGTGCCAGCAGCCAAGTGGGCGGGAGGGCAATTGGCCAAGAGACCCAGTACTTC.

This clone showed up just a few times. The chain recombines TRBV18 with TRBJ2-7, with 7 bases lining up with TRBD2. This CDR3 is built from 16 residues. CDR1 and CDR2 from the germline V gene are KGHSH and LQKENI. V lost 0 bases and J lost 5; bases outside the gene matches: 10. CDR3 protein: CASSPPDKAGFHEQYF. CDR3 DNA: TGTGCCAGCTCACCACCAGACAAAGCGGGATTCCACGAGCAGTACTTC.

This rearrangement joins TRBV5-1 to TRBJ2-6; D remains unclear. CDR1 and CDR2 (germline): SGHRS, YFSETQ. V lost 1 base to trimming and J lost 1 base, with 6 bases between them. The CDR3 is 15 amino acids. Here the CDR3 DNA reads TGCGCCAGCAGCTTGACATCTTCTGGGGCCAACGTCCTGACTTTC. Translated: CASSLTSSGANVLTF.

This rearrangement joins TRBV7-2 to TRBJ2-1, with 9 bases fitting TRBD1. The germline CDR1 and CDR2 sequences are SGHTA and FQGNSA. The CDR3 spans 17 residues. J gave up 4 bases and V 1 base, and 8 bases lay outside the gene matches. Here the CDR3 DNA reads TGTGCCAGCAGCTTAGGAGCCCGGGACAGGGATTACAATGAGCAGTTCTTC. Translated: CASSLGARDRDYNEQFF.

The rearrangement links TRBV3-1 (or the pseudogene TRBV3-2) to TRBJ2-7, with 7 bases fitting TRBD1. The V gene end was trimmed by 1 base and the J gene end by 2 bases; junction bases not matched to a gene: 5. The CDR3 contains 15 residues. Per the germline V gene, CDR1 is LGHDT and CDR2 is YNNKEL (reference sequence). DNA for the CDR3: TGTGCCAGCAGCCAAGTAGGGGGCTCGCCCTACGAGCAGTACTTC. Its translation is CASSQVGGSPYEQYF.

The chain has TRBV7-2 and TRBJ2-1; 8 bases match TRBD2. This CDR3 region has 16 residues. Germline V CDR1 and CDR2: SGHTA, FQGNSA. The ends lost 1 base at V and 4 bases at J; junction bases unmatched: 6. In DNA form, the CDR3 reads TGTGCCAGCAGCTTAGGGGGTAGCGGGGCATACAATGAGCAGTTCTTC. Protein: CASSLGGSGAYNEQFF.

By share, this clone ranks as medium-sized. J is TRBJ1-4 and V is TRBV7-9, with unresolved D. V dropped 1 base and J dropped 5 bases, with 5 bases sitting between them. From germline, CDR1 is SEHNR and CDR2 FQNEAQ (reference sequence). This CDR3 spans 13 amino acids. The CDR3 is CASSLGGNEKLFF. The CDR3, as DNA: TGTGCCAGCAGCTTAGGAGGGAATGAAAAACTGTTTTTT. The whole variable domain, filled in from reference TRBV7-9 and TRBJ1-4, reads DTGVSQNPRHKITKRGQNVTFRCDPISEHNRLYWYRQTLGQGPEFLTYFQNEAQLEKSRLLSDRFSAERPKGSFSTLEIQRTEQGDSAMYLCASSLGGNEKLFFGSGTQLSVL.

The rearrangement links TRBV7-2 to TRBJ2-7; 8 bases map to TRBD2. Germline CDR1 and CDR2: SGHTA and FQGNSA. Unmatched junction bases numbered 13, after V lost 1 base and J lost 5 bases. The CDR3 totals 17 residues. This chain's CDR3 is CASSLDRGTSRQNEQYF. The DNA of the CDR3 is TGTGCCAGCAGCTTAGATAGGGGGACTAGTCGCCAAAACGAGCAGTACTTC.

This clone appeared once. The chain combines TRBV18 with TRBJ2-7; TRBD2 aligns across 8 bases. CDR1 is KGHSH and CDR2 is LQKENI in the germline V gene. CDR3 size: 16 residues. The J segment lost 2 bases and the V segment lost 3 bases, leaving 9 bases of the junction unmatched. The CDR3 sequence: CASSPLGGRNPYEQYF. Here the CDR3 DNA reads TGTGCCAGCTCACCCCTAGGCGGGAGGAACCCCTACGAGCAGTACTTC. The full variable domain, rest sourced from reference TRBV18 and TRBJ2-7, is NAGVMQNPRHLVRRRGQEARLRCSPMKGHSHVYWYRQLPEEGLKFMVYLQKENIIDESGMPKERFSAEFPKEGPSILRIQQVVRGDSAAYFCASSPLGGRNPYEQYFGPGTRLTVT.

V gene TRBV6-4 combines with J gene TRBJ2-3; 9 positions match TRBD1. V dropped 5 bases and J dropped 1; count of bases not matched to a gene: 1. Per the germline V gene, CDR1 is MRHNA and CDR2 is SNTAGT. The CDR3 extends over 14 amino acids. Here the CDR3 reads CASSRQGGTDTQYF. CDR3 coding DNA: TGTGCCAGCAGTCGACAGGGGGGCACAGATACGCAGTATTTT.

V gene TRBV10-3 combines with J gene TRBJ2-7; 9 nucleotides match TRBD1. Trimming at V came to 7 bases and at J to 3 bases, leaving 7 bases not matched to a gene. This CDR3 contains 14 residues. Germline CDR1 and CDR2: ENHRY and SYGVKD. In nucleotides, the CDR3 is TGTGCCATCACCCGGACAGGGGAAGGCTACGAGCAGTACTTC. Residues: CAITRTGEGYEQYF.

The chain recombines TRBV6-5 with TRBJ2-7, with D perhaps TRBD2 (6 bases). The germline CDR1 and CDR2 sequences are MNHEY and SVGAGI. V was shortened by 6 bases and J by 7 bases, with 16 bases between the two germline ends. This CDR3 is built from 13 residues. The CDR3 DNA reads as TGTGCCAGCAGGGACCCAGGCCGGGGGGAGCAGTACTTC. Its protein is CASRDPGRGEQYF.

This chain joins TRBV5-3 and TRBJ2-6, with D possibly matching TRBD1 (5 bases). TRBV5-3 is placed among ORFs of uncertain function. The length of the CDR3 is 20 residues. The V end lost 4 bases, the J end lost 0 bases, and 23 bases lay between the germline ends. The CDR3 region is CARSPGQRLRACSGANVLTF. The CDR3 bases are TGTGCCAGAAGCCCAGGCCAAAGACTCAGGGCCTGCTCTGGGGCCAACGTCCTGACTTTC.

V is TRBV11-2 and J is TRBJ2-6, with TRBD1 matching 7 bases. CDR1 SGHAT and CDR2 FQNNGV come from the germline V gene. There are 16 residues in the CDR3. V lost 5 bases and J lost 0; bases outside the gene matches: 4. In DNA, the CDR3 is TGTGCCAGCAGCAAACAGGGGAACTCTGGGGCCAACGTCCTGACTTTC. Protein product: CASSKQGNSGANVLTF.

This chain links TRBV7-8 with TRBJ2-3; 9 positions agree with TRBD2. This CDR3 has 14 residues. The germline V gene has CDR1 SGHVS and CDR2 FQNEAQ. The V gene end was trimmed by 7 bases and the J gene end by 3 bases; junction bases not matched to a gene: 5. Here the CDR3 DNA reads TGTGCCAGCACCAGTAGCGGGGGTACAGATACGCAGTATTTT. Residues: CASTSSGGTDTQYF.

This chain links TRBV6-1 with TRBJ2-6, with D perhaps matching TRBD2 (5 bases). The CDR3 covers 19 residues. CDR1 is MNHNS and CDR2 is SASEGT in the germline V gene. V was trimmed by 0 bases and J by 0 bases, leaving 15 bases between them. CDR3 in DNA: TGTGCCAGCAGTGAAGCGTCTAATCGGGGAAGCTCTGGGGCCAACGTCCTGACTTTC. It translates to CASSEASNRGSSGANVLTF.

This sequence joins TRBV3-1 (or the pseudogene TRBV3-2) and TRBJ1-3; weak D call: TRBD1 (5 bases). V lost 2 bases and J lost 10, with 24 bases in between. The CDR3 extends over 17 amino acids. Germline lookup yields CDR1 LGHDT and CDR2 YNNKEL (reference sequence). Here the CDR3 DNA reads TGTGCCAGCAGCCAATCCCCCCGCGACGCAGGGCTTGGAACCATATATTTT. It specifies CASSQSPRDAGLGTIYF.

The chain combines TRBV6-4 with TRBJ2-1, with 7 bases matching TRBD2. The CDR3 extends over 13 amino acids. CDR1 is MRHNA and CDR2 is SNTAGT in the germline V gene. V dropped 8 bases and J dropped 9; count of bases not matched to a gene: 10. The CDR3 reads CASSRERFGEQFF. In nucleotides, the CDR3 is TGTGCCAGCTCGCGGGAGAGGTTTGGTGAGCAGTTCTTC.

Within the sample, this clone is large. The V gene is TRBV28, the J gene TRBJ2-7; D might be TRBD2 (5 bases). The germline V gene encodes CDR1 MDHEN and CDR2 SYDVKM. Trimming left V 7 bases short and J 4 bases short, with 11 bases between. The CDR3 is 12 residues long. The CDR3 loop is CASKGEGYEQYF. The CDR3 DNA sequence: TGTGCCAGCAAGGGTGAGGGATACGAGCAGTACTTC.

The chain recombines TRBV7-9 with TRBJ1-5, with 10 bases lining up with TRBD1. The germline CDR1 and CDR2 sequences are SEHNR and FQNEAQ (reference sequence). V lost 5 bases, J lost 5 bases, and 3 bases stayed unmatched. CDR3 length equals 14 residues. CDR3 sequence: CASSEGQGDQPQHF. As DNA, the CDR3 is TGTGCCAGCAGCGAAGGACAGGGGGATCAGCCCCAGCATTTT.